Included here is one TCR beta chain sequence, with context. Its antigen is not identified. This entry comes from a study of Ad26.COV2.S vaccination and SARS-CoV-2 variants. About the research overall: Ad26.COV2.S was injected intramuscularly once or twice, 56 days apart.

The treatment was: roughly 20 received Ad26.COV2.S at low or high dose, single or two shots; about 5 received placebo; per-sample allocation not given. The samples were gathered on day 63 after the first injection of vaccine or placebo. V lost 0 bases and J lost 2, with 0 bases in between. Per the germline V gene, CDR1 is SGHKS and CDR2 is YYEKEE (reference sequence). The CDR3 has 13 amino acids. Study results and caveats: Reportedly, spike-specific CD8+ and CD4+ T cell responses achieved substantial breadth once vaccination had taken place. Across vaccine and placebo recipients, the breadth of non-spike TCRs was similar. The study found higher spike-specific TCR breadth in vaccine than placebo recipients.

Method: immunoSEQ multiplex PCR; TCRdb's copy keeps in-frame clones and lacks some. The data show approximately 450,000 clones, 80% to 95% seen once. The receptor was derived from a person between 18 and 65 years old who received the Ad26.COV2.S COVID-19 vaccine or a placebo. The sequencing used peripheral blood, collected in a trial of Ad26.COV2.S vaccine versus placebo. The rearrangement links TRBV5-5 to TRBJ2-6, with D unresolved. The CDR3 bases are TGTGCCAGCAGCTTGGCTGGGGCCAACGTCCTGACTTTC. Its protein is CASSLAGANVLTF. The full variable domain, rest sourced from reference TRBV5-5 and TRBJ2-6, is DAGVTQSPTHLIKTRGQQVTLRCSPISGHKSVSWYQQVLGQGPQFIFQYYEKEERGRGNFPDRFSARQFPNYSSELNVNALLLGDSALYLCASSLAGANVLTFGAGSRLTVL.